The entry that follows covers one T cell receptor beta chain sequence. These data belong to a study of blood T cell repertoires in COVID-19. Across the whole study: PBMCs, B-cell-depleted T cells, or T cells were the source of the cDNA or gDNA that made up the material.

The repertoire was sequenced with immunoSEQ multiplex PCR; TCRdb's copy has only in-frame clones and lacks some. The sample holds about 59,000 clones; about 90% are singletons and the top ten take approximately 5.1%. Germline CDR1 reads SGHRS; CDR2 reads YFSETQ. The ends lost 4 bases at V and 10 bases at J; junction bases unmatched: 6. This CDR3 contains 14 residues. This chain uses TRBV5-1 with TRBJ2-1; 12 bases match TRBD1. This clonotype was obtained from a man aged 80 or over in a cohort sampled during active COVID-19. The sequencing sample was made of peripheral blood. This chain's CDR3 is CASSLGTGGQEQFF. CDR3 nucleotides: TGCGCCAGCAGCCTAGGGACAGGGGGCCAAGAGCAGTTCTTC.